Listed below are T cell receptor beta chains from one sample, sequenced in a study of OX40 agonist ivuxolimab in advanced cancers. Profiling relied on immunoSEQ multiplex PCR, and the TCRdb table lists in-frame clones only, not all of them. This table has about 66,000 clones, roughly 89% appearing once. The sequences come from CD4+ or CD8+ T cells sorted from blood, collected in a trial of the OX40 agonist ivuxolimab. Receptor source: an adult with an advanced solid tumor such as melanoma, head and neck, liver or kidney cancer. The CDR3 runs from the conserved cysteine through the conserved F or W. Fields, in order: D gene, clone size, V gene, J gene, CDR3 protein, CDR3 DNA. D genes are given only for firm matches. The size field is filled for only some rows; it gives once, few, many or a size class.

D gene: -; clone size: -; V gene: TRBV18; J gene: TRBJ1-4; CDR3 protein: CASSHNSATNEKLFF; CDR3 DNA: TGTGCCAGCTCACACAACAGTGCAACTAATGAAAAACTGTTTTTT
D gene: -; clone size: -; V gene: TRBV5-6; J gene: TRBJ2-7; CDR3 protein: CASSLGTALGEQYF; CDR3 DNA: TGTGCCAGCAGCTTGGGGACAGCGCTGGGCGAGCAGTACTTC
D gene: -; clone size: -; V gene: TRBV19; J gene: TRBJ1-1; CDR3 protein: CASSTLGRPKNTEAFF; CDR3 DNA: TGTGCCAGTAGTACCCTGGGCAGGCCCAAGAACACTGAAGCTTTCTTT
D gene: TRBD1; clone size: once; V gene: TRBV6-6; J gene: TRBJ2-7; CDR3 protein: CASSYRDRYSYEQYF; CDR3 DNA: TGTGCCAGCAGTTACCGGGACAGATACTCCTACGAGCAGTACTTC
D gene: TRBD1; clone size: -; V gene: TRBV28; J gene: TRBJ1-1; CDR3 protein: CASSSIRQGGNTEAFF; CDR3 DNA: TGTGCCAGCAGTTCCATCAGACAGGGAGGGAACACTGAAGCTTTCTTT
D gene: TRBD1; clone size: -; V gene: TRBV18; J gene: TRBJ1-4; CDR3 protein: CASSSGTGGEKLFF; CDR3 DNA: TGTGCCAGCTCGTCCGGGACAGGGGGGGAAAAACTGTTTTTT
D gene: -; clone size: -; V gene: TRBV18; J gene: TRBJ2-2; CDR3 protein: CASSPLSQGANTGELFF; CDR3 DNA: TGTGCCAGCTCACCACTTTCGCAGGGCGCGAACACCGGGGAGCTGTTTTTT
D gene: -; clone size: -; V gene: TRBV13; J gene: TRBJ1-2; CDR3 protein: CASSQGSVGGYGYTF; CDR3 DNA: TGTGCCAGCAGCCAGGGGAGTGTCGGAGGCTATGGCTACACCTTC
D gene: -; clone size: -; V gene: TRBV11-3; J gene: TRBJ2-1; CDR3 protein: CASSLSAKNNEQFF; CDR3 DNA: TGTGCCAGCAGCTTAAGTGCGAAAAACAATGAGCAGTTCTTC
D gene: TRBD1; clone size: -; V gene: TRBV5-4; J gene: TRBJ2-7; CDR3 protein: CASSHRDRGHEQYF; CDR3 DNA: TGTGCCAGCAGCCACCGGGACAGGGGCCACGAGCAGTACTTC
D gene: TRBD2; clone size: -; V gene: TRBV6-5; J gene: TRBJ2-2; CDR3 protein: CASSRLAGGPGELFF; CDR3 DNA: TGTGCCAGCAGTCGACTAGCGGGAGGGCCCGGGGAGCTGTTTTTT
D gene: -; clone size: -; V gene: TRBV2; J gene: TRBJ2-1; CDR3 protein: CASTLDGNNEQFF; CDR3 DNA: TGTGCCAGCACCCTAGACGGGAACAATGAGCAGTTCTTC
D gene: TRBD2; clone size: -; V gene: TRBV28; J gene: TRBJ2-1; CDR3 protein: CASSSRLAGSYNEQFF; CDR3 DNA: TGTGCCAGCAGTTCCAGACTAGCGGGATCCTACAATGAGCAGTTCTTC
D gene: TRBD2; clone size: once; V gene: TRBV19; J gene: TRBJ2-1; CDR3 protein: CASSIKGLAGNEQFF; CDR3 DNA: TGTGCCAGTAGTATAAAGGGACTAGCGGGCAATGAGCAGTTCTTC
D gene: TRBD1; clone size: -; V gene: TRBV11-3; J gene: TRBJ2-7; CDR3 protein: CASSPGGYEQYF; CDR3 DNA: TGTGCCAGCAGCCCAGGGGGCTACGAGCAGTACTTC
D gene: -; clone size: -; V gene: TRBV28; J gene: TRBJ1-5; CDR3 protein: CASSSGVSQPQHF; CDR3 DNA: TGTGCCAGCAGTTCAGGGGTGAGTCAGCCCCAGCATTTT
D gene: TRBD2; clone size: -; V gene: TRBV10-1; J gene: TRBJ2-3; CDR3 protein: CASSVSSGSSDTQYF; CDR3 DNA: TGCGCCAGCAGTGTTTCTAGCGGGAGTTCAGATACGCAGTATTTT
D gene: -; clone size: -; V gene: TRBV25-1; J gene: TRBJ2-7; CDR3 protein: CASSRDPRSYEQYF; CDR3 DNA: TGTGCCAGCAGCCGGGACCCCCGCTCCTACGAGCAGTACTTC
D gene: -; clone size: -; V gene: TRBV6-1; J gene: TRBJ1-1; CDR3 protein: CASTYRVGWTEAFF; CDR3 DNA: TGTGCCAGCACGTACAGGGTAGGATGGACTGAAGCTTTCTTT
D gene: TRBD2; clone size: -; V gene: TRBV9; J gene: TRBJ2-1; CDR3 protein: CASSVTSGTYNEQFF; CDR3 DNA: TGTGCCAGCAGCGTGACTAGCGGGACCTACAATGAGCAGTTCTTC
D gene: TRBD1; clone size: -; V gene: TRBV7-2; J gene: TRBJ2-7; CDR3 protein: CASSLGTTGSEQYF; CDR3 DNA: TGTGCCAGCAGCTTAGGAACGACAGGGTCCGAGCAGTACTTC
D gene: -; clone size: -; V gene: TRBV5-1; J gene: TRBJ2-3; CDR3 protein: CASSLARGQDYNNLPDTQYF; CDR3 DNA: TGCGCCAGCAGCTTGGCCAGGGGTCAAGATTATAACAATCTTCCCGATACGCAGTATTTT
D gene: -; clone size: -; V gene: TRBV11-2; J gene: TRBJ2-3; CDR3 protein: CASSFLRTDTQYF; CDR3 DNA: TGTGCCAGCAGCTTTTTGAGGACAGATACGCAGTATTTT
D gene: TRBD1; clone size: -; V gene: TRBV28; J gene: TRBJ1-1; CDR3 protein: CASSSYGRTGALNTEAFF; CDR3 DNA: TGTGCCAGCAGCAGCTACGGACGGACAGGGGCATTGAACACTGAAGCTTTCTTT
D gene: -; clone size: -; V gene: TRBV7-4; J gene: TRBJ1-5; CDR3 protein: CASSSRTASNQPQHF; CDR3 DNA: TGTGCCAGCAGCTCCCGGACCGCTAGCAATCAGCCCCAGCATTTT
D gene: -; clone size: -; V gene: TRBV5-1; J gene: TRBJ1-1; CDR3 protein: CSPNGNTEAFF; CDR3 DNA: TGCTCCCCTAACGGAAACACTGAAGCTTTCTTT
D gene: TRBD2; clone size: -; V gene: TRBV18; J gene: TRBJ2-7; CDR3 protein: CASSPRVAGDHEQYF; CDR3 DNA: TGTGCCAGCTCACCACGTGTAGCGGGAGACCACGAGCAGTACTTC
D gene: TRBD2; clone size: -; V gene: TRBV2; J gene: TRBJ2-3; CDR3 protein: CASRSSRTSYTDTQYF; CDR3 DNA: TGTGCCAGCAGGTCCTCCCGGACTAGCTACACAGATACGCAGTATTTT
D gene: -; clone size: -; V gene: TRBV6-5; J gene: TRBJ2-5; CDR3 protein: CASSYSGSGETQYF; CDR3 DNA: TGTGCCAGCAGTTACTCAGGGAGCGGTGAGACCCAGTACTTC
D gene: TRBD1; clone size: -; V gene: TRBV11-3; J gene: TRBJ2-1; CDR3 protein: CASSWQGQGNNEQFF; CDR3 DNA: TGTGCCAGCAGCTGGCAGGGACAGGGTAACAATGAGCAGTTCTTC
D gene: TRBD1; clone size: -; V gene: TRBV27; J gene: TRBJ1-2; CDR3 protein: CASSTRTGNYGYTF; CDR3 DNA: TGTGCCAGCAGTACCAGGACAGGGAACTATGGCTACACCTTC
D gene: -; clone size: -; V gene: TRBV27; J gene: TRBJ1-2; CDR3 protein: CASTGGRRNGYTF; CDR3 DNA: TGTGCCAGCACGGGTGGGAGGAGGAATGGCTACACCTTC
D gene: TRBD2; clone size: -; V gene: TRBV29-1; J gene: TRBJ2-1; CDR3 protein: CSVVTSGGNEQFF; CDR3 DNA: TGCAGCGTTGTAACTAGCGGGGGAAATGAGCAGTTCTTC
D gene: TRBD2; clone size: -; V gene: TRBV15; J gene: TRBJ2-2; CDR3 protein: CATSRGGLDGSGELFF; CDR3 DNA: TGTGCCACCAGCAGAGGGGGACTAGATGGGTCCGGGGAGCTGTTTTTT
D gene: -; clone size: -; V gene: TRBV19; J gene: TRBJ2-3; CDR3 protein: CASGVANTDTQYF; CDR3 DNA: TGTGCCAGTGGTGTGGCAAACACAGATACGCAGTATTTT
D gene: TRBD1; clone size: -; V gene: TRBV5-8; J gene: TRBJ1-5; CDR3 protein: CASSPQDRGNQPQHF; CDR3 DNA: TGTGCCAGCAGCCCGCAGGACAGGGGAAATCAGCCCCAGCATTTT
D gene: -; clone size: -; V gene: TRBV10-1; J gene: TRBJ2-5; CDR3 protein: CASSGSGFGSQYF; CDR3 DNA: TGCGCCAGCAGTGGGTCCGGGTTCGGCTCCCAGTACTTC
D gene: -; clone size: -; V gene: TRBV20-1; J gene: TRBJ2-1; CDR3 protein: CSAMDRYEQFF; CDR3 DNA: TGCAGTGCTATGGACAGATATGAGCAGTTCTTC
D gene: -; clone size: -; V gene: TRBV10-2; J gene: TRBJ1-3; CDR3 protein: CASSEKGGNTIYF; CDR3 DNA: TGCGCCAGCAGTGAAAAAGGGGGAAACACCATATATTTT
D gene: -; clone size: once; V gene: TRBV6-5; J gene: TRBJ2-7; CDR3 protein: CASSYSNRGGYEQYF; CDR3 DNA: TGTGCCAGCAGTTACTCAAATAGGGGAGGTTACGAGCAGTACTTC
D gene: -; clone size: -; V gene: TRBV29-1; J gene: TRBJ1-5; CDR3 protein: CSVVEDTSNQPQHF; CDR3 DNA: TGCAGCGTTGTCGAGGATACTAGCAATCAGCCCCAGCATTTT
D gene: TRBD1; clone size: -; V gene: TRBV27; J gene: TRBJ2-1; CDR3 protein: CASRLGTGHYNEQFF; CDR3 DNA: TGTGCCAGCAGGCTTGGGACAGGCCACTACAATGAGCAGTTCTTC
D gene: -; clone size: -; V gene: TRBV6-5; J gene: TRBJ1-1; CDR3 protein: CASIPGSHTEAFF; CDR3 DNA: TGTGCCAGCATTCCCGGGTCTCACACTGAAGCTTTCTTT